This is a list of T cell receptor beta chains from one sample in a study of HIV-infected patients and healthy controls. MiXCR, applied by TCRdb to the 5' RACE reads, yields one record per CDR3 protein. This table holds 15,000 to 18,000 distinct CDR3 sequences, roughly 7.7% found once. The specimen sequenced was blood. All receptors derive from an adult in good health. CDR3s include the opening cysteine and the closing phenylalanine or tryptophan.

CASSSSGGSSKPQHF TRBV7-2
CASSLGTAYEQYF TRBV7-6
CASSLGLGRPQHF TRBV7-6
CASSYSGPLAGGPETQYF TRBV6-5
CASSQVMGDPDQETQYF TRBV4-3
CASSREGQGREQYF TRBV7-2
CASSLDPGAGTEAFF TRBV13
CASSWEANQPQHF TRBV2
CSAELSTDTQYF TRBV20-1
CASSRNRGGDPNEQFF TRBV7-8
CASLGSGRRYNEQFF TRBV28
CASSQDWGVGTSGGLDTQYF TRBV4-3
CAWSVTLREITDTQYF TRBV30
CASSFVGGRTEAFF TRBV28
CASSAYTVGYEQYF TRBV7-9
CSARDFSRRPNTEAFF TRBV20-1
CASSPVYNEQFF TRBV6-2/TRBV6-3
CASSYSNRGDEQYF TRBV6-5
CSAIQGHEQYF TRBV20-1
CASSLTSGSFYEQYF TRBV7-2
CSVGPTETQYF TRBV29-1
CASSEQGLKETQYF TRBV5-1
CAWSTIYEQYF TRBV30
CASSQRDYKNIQYF TRBV3-1
CASSPNGLDTQYF TRBV7-2
CSARAPTSGNTDTQYF TRBV20-1
CSVEWWEYQETQYF TRBV29-1
CASSLGHEQYF TRBV14
CASSLHRNSPLHF TRBV27
CASSPTGASSGNTIYF TRBV18
CASSFRDTQYF TRBV7-2
CASLTVYEQYF TRBV2
CASSLGGGPQETQYF TRBV7-2
CASSYSKGEVGGETQYF TRBV6-2/TRBV6-3
CASSRQGGVSNTEAFF TRBV27
CASRRTGTSGEQYF TRBV28
CASSQGLAGNQPQHF TRBV4-3
CATSDPNQPQHF TRBV24-1
CAWTTSRIRANEKLFF TRBV30
CASSPGQAASSFNTEAFF TRBV18
CASSLLSDEQFF TRBV7-3
CASRDAYEQYF TRBV6-2/TRBV6-3
CASSTRDRAYEQYF TRBV28
CARTGREENTEAFF TRBV19
CSAAVGGGGTEAFF TRBV20-1
CSAREGGLAGVEHTQYF TRBV20-1
CASSLTLAGGTDTQYF TRBV7-3
CASSTTYNSYNEQFF TRBV6-1
CSVHIPTRNTEAFF TRBV29-1
CSASHGASGSEEQFF TRBV20-1
CASSFASGTFINEQFF TRBV7-8
CSAPGQGVYEQYF TRBV20-1
CASSPGQTPAETQYF TRBV7-9
CASSWRDGSSYNEQFF TRBV11-2
CSARARNRENQPQHF TRBV20-1
CSARDTGRAEAFF TRBV20-1